This T cell receptor beta chain comes out of a study of shared clonotypes between healthy human individuals. Study information: Participating donors consisted of a couple of women and a few men aged 18 to 49. Study-wide points: Investigators collected only blood, and repertoires in tissues likely differ. Among a few donors, roughly 5% of naive CD4 clonotypes were found in common.

Profiled with immunoSEQ multiplex PCR; TCRdb holds only in-frame clones, not every one. This table holds about 2 million clones, 85% to 95% found once. Comments on this clone: Antigen specificity is unknown.

With 3 bases clipped from V and 4 bases from J, the junction kept 6 bases outside the gene matches. Germline-derived CDR1 and CDR2 are GTSNPN and SVGIG (reference sequence). The CDR3 runs to 14 residues. Sequences were obtained from naive CD4+ T cells sorted from blood. This sample's subset: CD45RA+ positively selected. The chain uses TRBV30 and TRBJ1-5; 7 nucleotides align to TRBD1. The sequence derives from a man aged 18 to 30 in good health. The CDR3 DNA reads TGTGCCTGGAGCCCGGGACAGCCAAATCAGCCCCAGCATTTT. Translation: CAWSPGQPNQPQHF.